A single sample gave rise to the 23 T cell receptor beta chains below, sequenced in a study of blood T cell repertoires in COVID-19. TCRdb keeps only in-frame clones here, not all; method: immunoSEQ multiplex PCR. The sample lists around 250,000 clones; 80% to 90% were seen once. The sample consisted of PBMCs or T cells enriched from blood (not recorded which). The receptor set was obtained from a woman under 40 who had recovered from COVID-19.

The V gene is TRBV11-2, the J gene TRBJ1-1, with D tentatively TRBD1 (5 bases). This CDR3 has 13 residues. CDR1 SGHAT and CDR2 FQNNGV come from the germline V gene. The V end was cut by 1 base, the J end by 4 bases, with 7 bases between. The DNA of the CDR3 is TGTGCCAGCAGCTTAGGCAGGGTCACTGAAGCTTTCTTT. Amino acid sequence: CASSLGRVTEAFF.

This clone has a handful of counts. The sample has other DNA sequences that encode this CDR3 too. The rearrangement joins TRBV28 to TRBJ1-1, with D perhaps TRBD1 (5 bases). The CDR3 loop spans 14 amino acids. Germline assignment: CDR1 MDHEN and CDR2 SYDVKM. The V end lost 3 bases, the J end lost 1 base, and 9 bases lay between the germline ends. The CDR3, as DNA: TGTGCCAGCAGTTTGGGGCAGGGGAACACTGAAGCTTTCTTT. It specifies CASSLGQGNTEAFF.

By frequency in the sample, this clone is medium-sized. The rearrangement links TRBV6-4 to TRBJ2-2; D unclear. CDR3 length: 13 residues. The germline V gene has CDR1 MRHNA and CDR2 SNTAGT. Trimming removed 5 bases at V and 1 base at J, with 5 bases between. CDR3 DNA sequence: TGTGCCAGCAGTCCAGGGAACACCGGGGAGCTGTTTTTT. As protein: CASSPGNTGELFF.

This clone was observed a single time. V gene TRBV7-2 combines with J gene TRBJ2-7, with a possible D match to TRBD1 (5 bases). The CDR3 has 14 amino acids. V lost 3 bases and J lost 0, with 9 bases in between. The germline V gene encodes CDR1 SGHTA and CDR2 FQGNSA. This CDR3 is CASSFDSFSYEQYF. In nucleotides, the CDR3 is TGTGCCAGCAGCTTCGACAGCTTCTCCTACGAGCAGTACTTC.

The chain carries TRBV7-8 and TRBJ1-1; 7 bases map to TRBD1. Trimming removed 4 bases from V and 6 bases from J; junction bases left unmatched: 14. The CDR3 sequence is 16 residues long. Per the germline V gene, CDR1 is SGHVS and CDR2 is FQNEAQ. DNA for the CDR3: TGTGCCAGCAGCTCCCCGGAAGGGGGCGCGTGGGCTGAAGCTTTCTTT. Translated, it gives CASSSPEGGAWAEAFF.

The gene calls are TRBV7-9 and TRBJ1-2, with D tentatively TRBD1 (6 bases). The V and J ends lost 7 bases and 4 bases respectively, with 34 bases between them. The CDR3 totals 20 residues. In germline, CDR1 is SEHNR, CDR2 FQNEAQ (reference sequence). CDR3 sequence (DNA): TGTGCCAGCACCAATCAACCCCGGGGCAGGGGCGAGGCAGCTGGCTATGGCTACACCTTC. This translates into CASTNQPRGRGEAAGYGYTF.

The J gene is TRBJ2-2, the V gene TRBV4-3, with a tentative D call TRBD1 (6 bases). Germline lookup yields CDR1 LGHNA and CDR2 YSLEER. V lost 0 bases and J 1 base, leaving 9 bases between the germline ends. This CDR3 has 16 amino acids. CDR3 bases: TGCGCCAGCAGCCAAGATTGGGGGCGGAACACCGGGGAGCTGTTTTTT. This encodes CASSQDWGRNTGELFF.

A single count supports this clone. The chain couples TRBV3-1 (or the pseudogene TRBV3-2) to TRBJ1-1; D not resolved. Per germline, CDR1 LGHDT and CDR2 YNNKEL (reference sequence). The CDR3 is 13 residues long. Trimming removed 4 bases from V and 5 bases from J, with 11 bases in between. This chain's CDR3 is CASSLSQDTEAFF. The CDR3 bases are TGTGCCAGCAGCCTTAGTCAGGATACTGAAGCTTTCTTT.

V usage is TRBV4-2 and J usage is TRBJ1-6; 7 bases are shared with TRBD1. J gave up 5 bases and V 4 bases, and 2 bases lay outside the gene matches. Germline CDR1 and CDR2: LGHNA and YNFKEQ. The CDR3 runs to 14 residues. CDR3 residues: CASSPGQDNSPLHF. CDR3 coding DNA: TGTGCCAGCAGCCCCGGACAGGATAATTCACCCCTCCACTTT.

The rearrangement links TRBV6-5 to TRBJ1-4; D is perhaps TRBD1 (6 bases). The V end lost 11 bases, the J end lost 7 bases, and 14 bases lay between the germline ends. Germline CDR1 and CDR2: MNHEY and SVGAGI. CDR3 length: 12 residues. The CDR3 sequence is CAGSGEGEKLFF. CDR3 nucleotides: TGTGCCGGGTCAGGGGAGGGTGAAAAACTGTTTTTT.

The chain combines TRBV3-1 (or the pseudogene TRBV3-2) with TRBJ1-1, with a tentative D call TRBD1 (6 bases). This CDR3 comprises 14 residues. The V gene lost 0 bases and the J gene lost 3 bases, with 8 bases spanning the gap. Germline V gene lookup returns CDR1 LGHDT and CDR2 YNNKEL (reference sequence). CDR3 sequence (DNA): TGTGCCAGCAGCCAAGACAGGGGAGACACTGAAGCTTTCTTT. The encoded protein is CASSQDRGDTEAFF.

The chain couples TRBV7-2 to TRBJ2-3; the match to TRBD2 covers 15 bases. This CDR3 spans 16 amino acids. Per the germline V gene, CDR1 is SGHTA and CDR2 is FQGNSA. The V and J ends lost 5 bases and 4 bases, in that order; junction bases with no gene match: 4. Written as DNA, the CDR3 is TGTGCCAGCAGCGCCTGGACTAGCGGGAGGGCAGATACGCAGTATTTT. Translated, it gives CASSAWTSGRADTQYF.

CDR3 region: CAWGPPRLSSGNQPQHF. CDR3 nucleotide sequence: TGTGCCTGGGGTCCCCCCAGGTTGTCCTCTGGCAATCAGCCCCAGCATTTT. The gene calls are TRBV30 and TRBJ1-5, with D unresolved. The CDR3 is made up of 17 amino acids. Germline V CDR1 and CDR2: GTSNPN, SVGIG (reference sequence). Trimming took off 5 bases at V and 2 bases at J, with 22 bases between the two ends.

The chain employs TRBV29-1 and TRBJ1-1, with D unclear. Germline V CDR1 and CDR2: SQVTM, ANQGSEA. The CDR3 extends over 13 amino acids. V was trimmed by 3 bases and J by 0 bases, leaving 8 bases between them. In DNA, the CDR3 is TGCAGCGTTGAGGTCAGTTTGAACACTGAAGCTTTCTTT. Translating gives CSVEVSLNTEAFF.

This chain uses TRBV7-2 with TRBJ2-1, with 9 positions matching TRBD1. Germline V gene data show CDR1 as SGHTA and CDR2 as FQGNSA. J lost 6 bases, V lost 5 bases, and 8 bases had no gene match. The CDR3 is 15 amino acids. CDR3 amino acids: CASSRPWTGVNEQFF. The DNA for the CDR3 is TGTGCCAGCAGCCGTCCTTGGACAGGGGTCAATGAGCAGTTCTTC.

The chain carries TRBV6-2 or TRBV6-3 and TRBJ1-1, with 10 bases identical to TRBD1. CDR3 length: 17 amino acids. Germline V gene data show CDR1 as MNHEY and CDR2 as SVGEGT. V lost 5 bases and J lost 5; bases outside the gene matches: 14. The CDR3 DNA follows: TGTGCCAGCAGTATAGCTAGTACCGGGACAGGGGTTACTGAAGCTTTCTTT. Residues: CASSIASTGTGVTEAFF.

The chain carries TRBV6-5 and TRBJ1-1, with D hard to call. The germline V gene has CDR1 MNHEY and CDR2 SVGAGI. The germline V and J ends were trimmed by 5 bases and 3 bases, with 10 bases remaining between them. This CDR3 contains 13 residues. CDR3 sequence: CASSLSRDTEAFF. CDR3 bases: TGTGCCAGCAGTCTTTCACGGGACACTGAAGCTTTCTTT.

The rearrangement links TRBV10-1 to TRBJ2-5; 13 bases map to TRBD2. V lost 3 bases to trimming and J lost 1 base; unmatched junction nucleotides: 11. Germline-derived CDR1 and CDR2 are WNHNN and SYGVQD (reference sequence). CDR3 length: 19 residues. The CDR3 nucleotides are TGCGCCAGCAGTGACCAGACTAGCGGGAGGCCCCAACTCCAAGAGACCCAGTACTTC. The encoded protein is CASSDQTSGRPQLQETQYF.

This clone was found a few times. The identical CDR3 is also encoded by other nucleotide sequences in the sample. The CDR3 protein is CASSVGTSGTDTQYF. The CDR3 nucleotides read TGTGCCAGCAGCGTAGGTACTAGCGGCACAGATACGCAGTATTTT. This sequence joins TRBV9 and TRBJ2-3; 7 nucleotides align to TRBD2. The germline CDR1 and CDR2 sequences are SGDLS and YYNGEE. V was pared by 0 bases and J by 1 base, with 2 bases of the junction left unmatched. CDR3 length: 15 residues.

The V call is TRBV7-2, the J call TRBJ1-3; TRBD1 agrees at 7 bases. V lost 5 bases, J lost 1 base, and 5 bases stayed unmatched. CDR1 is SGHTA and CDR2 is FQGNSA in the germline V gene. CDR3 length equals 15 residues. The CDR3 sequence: CASSPMTGSGNTIYF. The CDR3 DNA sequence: TGTGCCAGCAGCCCCATGACAGGGTCTGGAAACACCATATATTTT.

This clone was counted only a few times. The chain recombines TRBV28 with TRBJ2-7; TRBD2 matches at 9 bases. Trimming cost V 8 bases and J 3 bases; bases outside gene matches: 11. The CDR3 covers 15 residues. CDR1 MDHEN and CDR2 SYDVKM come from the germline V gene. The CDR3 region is CASQRAGGQIYEQYF. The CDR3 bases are TGTGCCAGCCAACGAGCGGGAGGTCAAATCTACGAGCAGTACTTC.

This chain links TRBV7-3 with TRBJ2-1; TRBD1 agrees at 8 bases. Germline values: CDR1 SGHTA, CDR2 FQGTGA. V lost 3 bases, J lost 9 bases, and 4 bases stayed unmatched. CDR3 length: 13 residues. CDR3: CASSLSTGGEQFF. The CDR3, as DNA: TGTGCCAGCAGCTTGTCCACAGGGGGTGAGCAGTTCTTC.

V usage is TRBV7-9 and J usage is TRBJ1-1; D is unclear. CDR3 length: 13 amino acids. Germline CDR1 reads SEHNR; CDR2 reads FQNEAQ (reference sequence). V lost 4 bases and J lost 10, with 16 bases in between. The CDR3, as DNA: TGTGCCAGCAGCTCCGCAGGCGGGAAGCTAGCTTTCTTT. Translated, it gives CASSSAGGKLAFF.